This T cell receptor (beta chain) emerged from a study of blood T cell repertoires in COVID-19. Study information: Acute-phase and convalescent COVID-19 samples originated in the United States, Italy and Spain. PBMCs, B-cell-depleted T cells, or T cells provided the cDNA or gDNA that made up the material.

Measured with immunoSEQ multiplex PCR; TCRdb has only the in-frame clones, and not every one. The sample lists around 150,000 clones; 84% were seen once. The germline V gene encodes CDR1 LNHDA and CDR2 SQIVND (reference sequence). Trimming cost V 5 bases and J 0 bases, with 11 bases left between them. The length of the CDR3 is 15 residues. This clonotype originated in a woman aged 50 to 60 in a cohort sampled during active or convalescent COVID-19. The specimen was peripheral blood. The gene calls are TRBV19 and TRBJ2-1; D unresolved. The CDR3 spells CASSFSPSSYNEQFF. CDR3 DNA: TGTGCCAGTAGTTTTAGCCCTAGCTCCTACAATGAGCAGTTCTTC.